The 29 T cell receptor beta chains below come from one sample, sequenced in a study of T cells in Graves' hyperthyroidism and ophthalmopathy. Template material for amplifying TCR beta CDR3 regions consisted of RNA transcripts. A first-round RT-PCR of the TCR CDR3 used the HTBI primer set. TCRdb re-called the multiplex PCR reads with MiXCR, one entry per CDR3 protein. Among 600,000 to 900,000 distinct CDR3 sequences listed, roughly 15% were seen once. The source material was blood. The receptors were sampled from a man between 18 and 29 years old with Graves' hyperthyroidism.

This clonotype was observed a few times. The chain combines TRBV29-1 with TRBJ2-3, with D unresolved. Germline V gene data show CDR1 as SQVTM and CDR2 as ANQGSEA. The V end was cut by 5 bases, the J end by 5 bases, with 8 bases between. The CDR3 runs to 11 residues. The CDR3 nucleotides read TGCAGCGTTCGGTGGGGAGATACGCAGTATTTT. The encoded protein is CSVRWGDTQYF.

The chain carries TRBV20-1 and TRBJ2-5; D perhaps matches TRBD2 (6 bases). Trimming pared 3 bases from V and 3 bases from J, leaving 11 bases between. Germline V gene data show CDR1 as DFQATT and CDR2 as SNEGSKA (reference sequence). CDR3 length: 13 amino acids. CDR3 in DNA: TGCAGTGCTAGGTTTGGAGGGAAAGAGACCCAGTACTTC. This sequence encodes CSARFGGKETQYF.

This clonotype was counted once. A much larger clone differs from this one at a single base, so this may be a read error. This chain joins TRBV27 and TRBJ2-5; either TRBD1 or TRBD2 may supply D (5 bases each). Germline V lookup: CDR1 MNHEY, CDR2 SMNVEV (reference sequence). The CDR3 contains 15 residues. In DNA, the CDR3 is TGTGCCGGCAGTTTATCGCCAGGGCGGGTGGAGACCCAGTACTTC. It is translated as CAGSLSPGRVETQYF.

The chain couples TRBV18 to TRBJ2-5; 7 bases match TRBD1. Per germline, CDR1 KGHSH and CDR2 LQKENI. With V trimmed by 6 bases and J by 3 bases, 10 bases remained unmatched. This CDR3 spans 15 amino acids. The CDR3 loop is CASSRLGQSEETQYF. The CDR3 DNA reads TGTGCCAGCTCCCGACTGGGACAGAGCGAAGAGACCCAGTACTTC.

In this sample, this clonotype turned up once. The chain carries TRBV29-1 and TRBJ2-7, with 10 bases aligning to TRBD1. Germline CDR1 SQVTM, CDR2 ANQGSEA. Trimming removed 4 bases from V and 1 base from J; junction bases left unmatched: 1. This CDR3 is built from 13 residues. This CDR3 is CSVADRGSYEQYF. The DNA for the CDR3 is TGCAGCGTTGCGGACAGGGGGTCCTACGAGCAGTACTTC.

With regard to this clonotype: Here the CDR3 omits its conserved ending phenylalanine or tryptophan, so a read error is the likely source. As DNA, the CDR3 is TGCAGTGCCGGGACTAGCGATTCCTACGAGCAGTACCTC. Its protein is CSAGTSDSYEQYL. V and J are TRBV20-1 and TRBJ2-7, with 10 bases that match TRBD2. V lost 6 bases, J lost 1 base, and 3 bases stayed unmatched. The length of the CDR3 is 13 residues. Per germline, CDR1 DFQATT and CDR2 SNEGSKA (reference sequence).

This clonotype was counted a few times. The chain has TRBV29-1 and TRBJ2-5; D is perhaps TRBD1 (5 bases). From germline, CDR1 is SQVTM and CDR2 ANQGSEA. Trimming took 1 base from V and 0 from J, leaving 6 bases between them. The CDR3 covers 13 residues. The CDR3 spells CSVEGRDQETQYF. The CDR3 region has the DNA TGCAGCGTTGAAGGCAGGGACCAAGAGACCCAGTACTTC.

This clonotype was detected ten times or more. The chain couples TRBV11-3 to TRBJ2-7, with D tentatively TRBD1 (5 bases). V was clipped by 1 base and J by 4 bases, with 8 bases between them. The V gene's germline CDR1 is SGHNT and CDR2 YENEEA. The CDR3 has 13 residues. The CDR3 coding sequence is TGTGCCAGCAGCTTAGGGGGCGAGTACGAGCAGTACTTC. Its protein product is CASSLGGEYEQYF.

The J gene is TRBJ2-2, the V gene TRBV12-3 or TRBV12-4; D perhaps matches TRBD1 (6 bases). The CDR3 is made up of 13 amino acids. With 5 bases removed from V and 6 bases from J, the gap between germline ends came to 10 bases. The CDR3 DNA reads as TGTGCCAGCAGTAGCAGACAGGCCGGGGAGCTGTTTTTT. Translated, it gives CASSSRQAGELFF.

The table lists this clonotype with many counts. The J gene is TRBJ2-3, the V gene TRBV25-1, with D hard to call. Germline V gene data show CDR1 as MGHDK and CDR2 as SYGVNS. The CDR3 covers 15 residues. V was cut by 4 bases and J by 5 bases, with 16 bases left in between. The CDR3 region has the DNA TGTGCCAGCAGTGCCCGGGCCCGCCACGGAGATACGCAGTATTTT. This codes for CASSARARHGDTQYF.

At least ten counts were recorded for this clonotype. The rearrangement uses TRBV28 and TRBJ1-2, with D possibly TRBD1 on 6 matching bases. The CDR3 runs 13 residues. V lost 5 bases and J lost 7, with 14 bases in between. Germline values: CDR1 MDHEN, CDR2 SYDVKM. The CDR3 DNA is TGTGCCAGCAGTGACGCAGGGGTTCGTGGCTACACCTTC. As protein: CASSDAGVRGYTF.

This clonotype occurred many times. V gene TRBV9 combines with J gene TRBJ2-7; 10 bases line up with TRBD1. The CDR3 totals 14 residues. The germline gives CDR1 SGDLS, CDR2 YYNGEE. V lost 4 bases, J lost 5 bases, and 6 bases stayed unmatched. The CDR3 nucleotides are TGTGCCAGCAGCCCTACCGGGACAGGGGACGAGCAGTACTTC. This encodes CASSPTGTGDEQYF.

The chain joins TRBV12-5 to TRBJ1-3; D gene unclear. Germline CDR1 reads LGHNT; CDR2 reads FRNRAP. V was clipped by 3 bases and J by 1 base, with 7 bases between them. The CDR3 extends over 14 amino acids. CDR3 bases: TGTGCTAGTGGTTTCATTGCTTCTGGAAACACCATATATTTT. Its protein product is CASGFIASGNTIYF.

This clonotype has more than one count but fewer than ten. The V gene is TRBV10-3, the J gene TRBJ1-5; D may be TRBD1 (5 bases). The CDR3 loop spans 14 amino acids. Germline loops: CDR1 ENHRY, CDR2 SYGVKD. V was shortened by 10 bases and J by 3 bases, with 16 bases between the two germline ends. CDR3 amino acids: CATSPGVLNQPQHF. The CDR3 DNA follows: TGTGCCACCTCCCCGGGGGTTCTCAATCAGCCCCAGCATTTT.

This clonotype showed up just a few times. The V call is TRBV9, the J call TRBJ2-5; TRBD1 matches at 8 bases. CDR3 length equals 16 residues. Germline CDR1 and CDR2: SGDLS and YYNGEE. The V and J ends lost 0 bases and 1 base, in that order; junction bases with no gene match: 5. CDR3 coding DNA: TGTGCCAGCAGCGTAGCTATAGGGACAGGCCAAGAGACCCAGTACTTC. It specifies CASSVAIGTGQETQYF.

This clonotype has at least ten counts. This rearrangement joins TRBV28 to TRBJ2-1; D is possibly TRBD1 or TRBD2 (6 bases each). V lost 7 bases and J lost 2, with 21 bases in between. The CDR3 is made up of 17 amino acids. CDR1 is MDHEN, CDR2 SYDVKM, per germline. Here the CDR3 reads CASNEGGLGGPYNEQFF. CDR3 sequence (DNA): TGTGCCAGCAACGAAGGGGGGTTGGGGGGCCCCTACAATGAGCAGTTCTTC.

The gene calls are TRBV20-1 and TRBJ2-1; 7 bases are a match to TRBD2. The V gene end was trimmed by 5 bases and the J gene end by 3 bases; junction bases not matched to a gene: 16. The CDR3 contains 17 residues. Germline-derived CDR1 and CDR2 are DFQATT and SNEGSKA (reference sequence). In nucleotides, the CDR3 is TGCAGTGCTTCCCACCCGGGTCAAGCGGGACGCTACAATGAGCAGTTCTTC. Protein: CSASHPGQAGRYNEQFF.

This chain connects TRBV6-6 to TRBJ1-2, with D unclear. The CDR3 extends over 14 amino acids. The ends were cut back, 0 bases at V and 3 bases at J, with 8 bases in the middle. Germline V gene data show CDR1 as MNHNY and CDR2 as SVGAGI (reference sequence). The chain's CDR3 is CASSYSADYYGYTF. The CDR3 DNA is TGTGCCAGCAGTTACTCGGCGGATTACTATGGCTACACCTTC.

The chain is built from TRBV10-2 and TRBJ2-1; 12 nucleotides line up with TRBD2. Losses at the gene ends were 8 bases for V and 1 base for J; bases not matched to a gene: 3. Looked up from germline, CDR1 is WSHSY and CDR2 is SAAADI. The CDR3 extends over 15 amino acids. This chain's CDR3 is CASYLAGGSYNEQFF. In DNA, the CDR3 is TGCGCCAGCTACCTAGCGGGAGGGTCCTACAATGAGCAGTTCTTC.

This clonotype was seen a few times. The chain employs TRBV6-1 and TRBJ2-3; D is undetermined. Trimming took 0 bases from V and 4 from J, leaving 8 bases between them. The CDR3 contains 14 residues. Germline CDR1 reads MNHNS; CDR2 reads SASEGT. The CDR3 DNA reads as TGTGCCAGCAGTGAAGCTAGTCCGGCAGATACGCAGTATTTT. It is translated as CASSEASPADTQYF.

The chain has TRBV10-3 and TRBJ2-1, with TRBD1 matching 10 bases. V gave up 3 bases and J gave up 0 bases; unmatched junction bases: 8. This CDR3 region has 18 residues. The germline gives CDR1 ENHRY, CDR2 SYGVKD. The CDR3 nucleotides are TGTGCCATCAGTGACCTTGGGACAGGGGCAAGCTCCTACAATGAGCAGTTCTTC. Encoded protein: CAISDLGTGASSYNEQFF.

This clonotype was seen more than once but under ten times. The chain links TRBV28 to TRBJ2-3; 8 nucleotides agree with TRBD2. V gave up 7 bases and J gave up 2 bases; unmatched junction bases: 8. The CDR3 totals 15 residues. The germline V gene encodes CDR1 MDHEN and CDR2 SYDVKM. CDR3 DNA sequence: TGTGCCAGCACCGGGAGGGATGGCTTCACAGATACGCAGTATTTT. This sequence encodes CASTGRDGFTDTQYF. Full variable domain (rest looked up from reference TRBV28 and TRBJ2-3): DVKVTQSSRYLVKRTGEKVFLECVQDMDHENMFWYRQDPGLGLRLIYFSYDVKMKEKGDIPEGYSVSREKKERFSLILESASTNQTSMYLCASTGRDGFTDTQYFGPGTRLTVL.

CDR3 sequence: CASSYGQGAQSPLHF. The CDR3 DNA is TGTGCCAGCAGTTACGGACAGGGGGCCCAATCACCCCTCCACTTT. V gene TRBV6-5 combines with J gene TRBJ1-6; the match to TRBD1 covers 11 bases. The ends lost 2 bases at V and 10 bases at J; junction bases unmatched: 4. The germline gives CDR1 MNHEY, CDR2 SVGAGI. The CDR3 totals 15 residues.

The chain has TRBV20-1 and TRBJ1-5; TRBD1 aligns across 11 bases. V lost 1 base and J lost 6; bases outside the gene matches: 11. Per the germline V gene, CDR1 is DFQATT and CDR2 is SNEGSKA (reference sequence). This CDR3 comprises 17 residues. The CDR3 sequence: CSARATGTGGPGQPQHF. The CDR3 DNA sequence: TGCAGTGCTAGAGCTACCGGGACAGGGGGGCCCGGTCAGCCCCAGCATTTT.

V usage is TRBV5-1 and J usage is TRBJ2-5; TRBD1 might be the D (6 bases). Germline values: CDR1 SGHRS, CDR2 YFSETQ. CDR3 length: 16 residues. Trimming pared 2 bases from V and 4 bases from J, leaving 18 bases between. The CDR3 coding sequence is TGCGCCAGCAGCTTTGCCGGGACACTCGACCGAGAGACCCAGTACTTC. It specifies CASSFAGTLDRETQYF.

The chain couples TRBV11-3 to TRBJ2-3; D may match TRBD1 or TRBD2 (5 bases each). CDR1 SGHNT and CDR2 YENEEA come from the germline V gene. Deletions cut 4 bases from V and 2 bases from J, with 13 bases between. The CDR3 is 15 residues long. In DNA form, the CDR3 reads TGTGCCAGCAGCTCTCCGGGACGGTACACAGATACGCAGTATTTT. It codes for CASSSPGRYTDTQYF.

This clonotype showed up many times. V is TRBV7-9 and J is TRBJ1-1; D is unclear. Germline loops: CDR1 SEHNR, CDR2 FQNEAQ (reference sequence). CDR3 length: 12 amino acids. Trimming left V 4 bases short and J 6 bases short, with 9 bases between. CDR3 DNA: TGTGCCAGCAGCTCGCACAGCGCTGAAGCTTTCTTT. This codes for CASSSHSAEAFF.

This clonotype was found many times. V and J are TRBV20-1 and TRBJ1-2, with D perhaps TRBD1 (6 bases). This CDR3 has 13 amino acids. Germline CDR1 and CDR2: DFQATT and SNEGSKA (reference sequence). V was cut by 6 bases and J by 5 bases, with 16 bases left in between. The CDR3 region is CSADSQGEYGYTF. The CDR3 nucleotides read TGCAGTGCAGATTCACAGGGAGAGTATGGCTACACCTTC.

Many counts were recorded for this clonotype. The genes are TRBV18 and TRBJ1-5; D remains unclear. The CDR3 is 16 residues long. Germline V gene data show CDR1 as KGHSH and CDR2 as LQKENI. V lost 4 bases, J lost 2 bases, and 15 bases lay in between. The CDR3 loop reads CASSQPGPDGNQPQHF. CDR3 DNA: TGTGCCAGCTCACAACCGGGCCCCGACGGCAATCAGCCCCAGCATTTT. Supplemented by reference TRBV18 and TRBJ1-5, the full variable domain reads NAGVMQNPRHLVRRRGQEARLRCSPMKGHSHVYWYRQLPEEGLKFMVYLQKENIIDESGMPKERFSAEFPKEGPSILRIQQVVRGDSAAYFCASSQPGPDGNQPQHFGDGTRLSIL.